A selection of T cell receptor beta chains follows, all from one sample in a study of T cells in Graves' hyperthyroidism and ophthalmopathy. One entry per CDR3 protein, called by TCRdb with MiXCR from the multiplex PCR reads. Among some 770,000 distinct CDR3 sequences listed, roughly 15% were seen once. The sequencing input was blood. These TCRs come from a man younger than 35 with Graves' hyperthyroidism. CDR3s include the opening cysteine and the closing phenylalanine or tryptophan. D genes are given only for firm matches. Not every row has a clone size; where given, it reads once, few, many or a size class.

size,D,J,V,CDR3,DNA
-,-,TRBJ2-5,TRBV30,CAWRPGKETQYF,TGTGCCTGGCGCCCGGGGAAAGAGACCCAGTACTTC
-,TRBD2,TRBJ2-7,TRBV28,CASSLTGLAEIYEQYF,TGTGCCAGCAGTCTAACAGGACTAGCTGAAATCTACGAGCAGTACTTC
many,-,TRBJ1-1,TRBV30,CAWSVRVDGQEAFF,TGTGCCTGGAGTGTTCGAGTGGACGGCCAGGAAGCTTTCTTT
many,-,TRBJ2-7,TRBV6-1,CASTLGGHHYEQYF,TGTGCCAGCACCTTGGGGGGACATCATTACGAGCAGTACTTC
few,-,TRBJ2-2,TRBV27,CASSSQPNTGELFF,TGTGCCAGCAGTTCTCAGCCGAACACCGGGGAGCTGTTTTTT
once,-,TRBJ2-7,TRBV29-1,CSVALNPYEQYF,TGCAGCGTCGCTCTTAACCCGTACGAGCAGTACTTC
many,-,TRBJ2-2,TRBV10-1,CASSEGVRDVLFF,TGCGCCAGCAGTGAGGGTGTAAGGGATGTGCTGTTTTTT
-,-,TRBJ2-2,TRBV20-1,CSARDPGYGTGELFF,TGCAGTGCTAGAGATCCCGGGTACGGAACCGGGGAGCTGTTTTTT
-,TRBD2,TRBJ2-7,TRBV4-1,CASSQDRTSAFSYEQYF,TGCGCCAGCAGCCAAGACCGGACTAGCGCCTTCTCCTACGAGCAGTACTTC
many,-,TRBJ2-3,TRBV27,CASTQPGEDTQYF,TGTGCCAGCACCCAACCGGGGGAAGATACGCAGTATTTT
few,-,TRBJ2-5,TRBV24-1,CATSEQDETQYF,TGTGCCACCAGTGAACAGGACGAGACCCAGTACTTC
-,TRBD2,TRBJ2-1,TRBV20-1,CSASATSGRAQNGQFF,TGCAGTGCTAGTGCAACTAGCGGGAGGGCTCAGAACGGGCAGTTCTTC
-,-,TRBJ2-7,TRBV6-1,CASSAHEPISYEQYF,TGTGCCAGCAGTGCCCACGAGCCCATTTCCTACGAGCAGTACTTC
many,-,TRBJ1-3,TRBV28,CASSLGQIGGYTIYF,TGTGCCAGCAGTTTAGGACAGATCGGGGGGTACACCATATATTTT
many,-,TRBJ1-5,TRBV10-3,CAISGGEYQPQHF,TGTGCCATCAGTGGCGGGGAGTACCAGCCCCAGCATTTT
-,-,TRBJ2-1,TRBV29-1,CSVAGLEYNEQFF,TGCAGCGTCGCGGGCCTGGAATACAATGAGCAGTTCTTC
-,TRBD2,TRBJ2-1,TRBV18,CASSPHWEGPHEQFF,TGTGCCAGCTCACCTCACTGGGAGGGCCCCCATGAGCAGTTCTTC
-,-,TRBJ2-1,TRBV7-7,CASSLNADREQFF,TGTGCCAGCAGCTTGAACGCGGATCGTGAGCAGTTCTTC
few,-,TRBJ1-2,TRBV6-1,CASSEAGGTPYGYTF,TGTGCCAGCAGTGAAGCGGGAGGAACCCCCTATGGCTACACCTTC
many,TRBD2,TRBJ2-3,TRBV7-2,CASSPGIAGGDTDTQYF,TGTGCCAGCAGCCCCGGGATAGCGGGAGGGGATACAGATACGCAGTATTTT
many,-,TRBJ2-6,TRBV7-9,CASSFFRGAGANVLTF,TGTGCCAGCAGCTTTTTCAGGGGAGCTGGGGCCAACGTCCTGACTTTC
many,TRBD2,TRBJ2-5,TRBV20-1,CSARDGLAGQETQYF,TGCAGTGCTAGGGATGGACTAGCGGGCCAAGAGACCCAGTACTTC
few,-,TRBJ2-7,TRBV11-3,CASSFTLGVLSYEQYF,TGTGCCAGCAGCTTCACGTTAGGCGTTCTCTCCTACGAGCAGTACTTC
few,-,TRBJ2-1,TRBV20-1,CSAVTVASYNEQFF,TGCAGTGCCGTGACAGTAGCCTCCTACAATGAGCAGTTCTTC
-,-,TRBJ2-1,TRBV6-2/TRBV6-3,CASSYWDEQFF,TGTGCCAGCAGTTACTGGGATGAGCAGTTCTTC
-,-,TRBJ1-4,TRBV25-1,CASSESVQASEKLFF,TGTGCCAGCAGTGAATCGGTCCAGGCAAGTGAAAAACTGTTTTTT
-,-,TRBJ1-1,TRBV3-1,CASSQDHYGSYTEAFF,TGTGCCAGCAGCCAAGATCATTACGGGAGTTATACTGAAGCTTTCTTT
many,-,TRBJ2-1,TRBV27,CASSLSKFEEQFF,TGTGCCAGCAGTTTATCCAAGTTTGAGGAGCAGTTCTTC
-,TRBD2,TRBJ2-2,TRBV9,CASSVRSGRARGELFF,TGTGCCAGCAGCGTAAGGAGCGGGAGGGCCCGGGGGGAGCTGTTTTTT
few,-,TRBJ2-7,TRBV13,CASSLYNSFYEQYF,TGTGCCAGCAGCTTATATAACAGCTTCTACGAGCAGTACTTC
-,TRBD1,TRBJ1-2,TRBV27,CASSSGQGLWLGYGYTF,TGTGCCAGCAGTTCGGGACAGGGATTGTGGTTGGGCTATGGCTACACCTTC
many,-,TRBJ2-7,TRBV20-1,CSARSLAEGEQYF,TGCAGTGCTAGAAGCCTAGCCGAGGGCGAGCAGTACTTC
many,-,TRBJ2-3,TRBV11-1,CASSLGHGEDTQYF,TGTGCCAGCAGCTTAGGCCACGGGGAAGATACGCAGTATTTT
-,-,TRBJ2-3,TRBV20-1,CSARSTVTWDTQYF,TGCAGTGCTAGGTCCACCGTCACTTGGGATACGCAGTATTTT
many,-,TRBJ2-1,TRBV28,CASSSPGETADEQFF,TGTGCCAGCAGTAGTCCGGGAGAAACCGCCGATGAGCAGTTCTTC
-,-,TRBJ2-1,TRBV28,CASSFAGQFYNEQFF,TGTGCCAGCAGTTTTGCGGGACAGTTTTACAATGAGCAGTTCTTC
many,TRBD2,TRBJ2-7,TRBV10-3,CAISERTSGSGEQYF,TGTGCCATCAGCGAACGGACTAGCGGGAGTGGGGAGCAGTACTTC
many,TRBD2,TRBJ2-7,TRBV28,CATESSGRIYEQYF,TGTGCCACCGAGTCTAGCGGGAGAATTTACGAGCAGTACTTC
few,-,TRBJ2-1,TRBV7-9,CASSQRLVNEQFF,TGTGCCAGCAGCCAACGACTGGTCAATGAGCAGTTCTTC
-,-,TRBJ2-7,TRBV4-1,CASSQVDQGLYEQYF,TGCGCCAGCAGCCAAGTTGATCAGGGGCTCTACGAGCAGTACTTC
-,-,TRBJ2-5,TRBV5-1,CASSKGPEGETQYF,TGCGCCAGCAGCAAAGGACCCGAGGGGGAGACCCAGTACTTC
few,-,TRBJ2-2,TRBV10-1,CASSAQATGELFF,TGCGCCAGCAGCGCTCAGGCTACCGGGGAGCTGTTTTTT